This T cell receptor beta chain was identified during a study of OX40 agonist ivuxolimab in advanced cancers. Overall study: Two patients with cutaneous melanoma and one with hepatocellular carcinoma, three in total, showed partial responses. Overall study findings and caveats: CD8+ T cells averaged more expanded clones than CD4+. Within 6 weeks, CD4+ and CD8+ blood T cells expanded clonally at 0.1 to 3.0 mg/kg.

Profiled with immunoSEQ multiplex PCR; TCRdb holds only in-frame clones, not every one. The sample has under 60,000 clones; 90% are singletons. Peripheral blood came from all dose cohorts at three timepoints. Concerning this clone: Its antigen is still unknown.

The CDR3 spans 15 residues. The receptor comes from an adult with an advanced solid tumor such as melanoma, head and neck, liver or kidney cancer. This material consisted of CD4+ or CD8+ T cells sorted from blood, taken in a trial of the OX40 agonist ivuxolimab. The chain links TRBV12-2 to TRBJ1-4. TRBV12-2 is labeled a pseudogene. CDR3 protein: CASRFPGARNEKLFF. The CDR3 region has the DNA TGTGCAAGTCGCTTCCCAGGAGCCCGGAATGAAAAACTGTTTTTT.